These 12 T cell receptor beta chains came from one sample sequenced in a study of OX40 agonist ivuxolimab in advanced cancers. Profiled with immunoSEQ multiplex PCR; TCRdb holds only in-frame clones, not every one. The table shows some 80,000 clones, with around nine tenths occurring only once. Source: CD4+ or CD8+ T cells sorted from blood, taken in a trial of the OX40 agonist ivuxolimab. The receptors shown here come from an adult with an advanced solid tumor such as melanoma, head and neck, liver or kidney cancer.

The rearrangement uses TRBV5-1 and TRBJ2-1; 7 positions match TRBD2. This CDR3 contains 13 residues. The germline CDR1 and CDR2 sequences are SGHRS and YFSETQ. V shed 6 bases and J 9 bases; nucleotides not matched to a gene: 9. The CDR3 nucleotides are TGCGCCAGCAACGAGGTGGGCGGGGGTGAGCAGTTCTTC. Residues: CASNEVGGGEQFF.

V gene TRBV13 combines with J gene TRBJ2-5; no firm D call. The CDR3 totals 11 residues. V lost 2 bases to trimming and J lost 5 bases, with 3 bases between them. Looked up from germline, CDR1 is PRHDT and CDR2 is FYEKMQ (reference sequence). DNA of the CDR3: TGTGCCAGCAGCTTACGGGAGACCCAGTACTTC. Its translation is CASSLRETQYF. Filled out from reference TRBV13 and TRBJ2-5, the complete variable domain reads AAGVIQSPRHLIKEKRETATLKCYPIPRHDTVYWYQQGPGQDPQFLISFYEKMQSDKGSIPDRFSAQQFSDYHSELNMSSLELGDSALYFCASSLRETQYFGPGTRLLVL.

The V gene is TRBV7-2, the J gene TRBJ2-2; unclear D gene. Germline CDR1 is SGHTA and CDR2 is FQGNSA. CDR3 length: 13 amino acids. Trimming stripped 0 bases from V and 7 bases from J, with 6 bases between. In DNA form, the CDR3 reads TGTGCCAGCAGCTTAGCTGAAATCGGGGAGCTGTTTTTT. Encoded protein: CASSLAEIGELFF.

The chain recombines TRBV11-2 with TRBJ2-1, with D perhaps TRBD1 (6 bases). CDR3 length equals 15 residues. V was trimmed by 6 bases and J by 4 bases, leaving 16 bases between them. Germline V gene lookup returns CDR1 SGHAT and CDR2 FQNNGV. CDR3 amino acids: CASSPSRGAYNEQFF. The CDR3, as DNA: TGTGCCAGCAGTCCGAGCAGGGGAGCTTACAATGAGCAGTTCTTC.

Notes on this clone: A read error may account for a junction end that differs from germline. The J gene is TRBJ2-1, the V gene TRBV9; TRBD1 agrees at 7 bases. The CDR3 covers 15 residues. CDR1 SGDLS and CDR2 YYNGEE come from the germline V gene. CDR3 DNA sequence: TGTGCCAGCACCGTAGGGGGCTTCTCCTACAATGAGCAGTTCTTC. Amino acid sequence: CASTVGGFSYNEQFF.

The V gene is TRBV5-8, the J gene TRBJ2-5, with D possibly being TRBD1 or TRBD2 (5 bases each). The CDR3 is 14 residues long. Germline assignment: CDR1 SGHTS and CDR2 YDEGEE. Trimming took 4 bases from V and 4 from J, leaving 14 bases between them. The CDR3 sequence is CASSQGWGIETQYF. CDR3 DNA: TGTGCCAGCAGCCAAGGATGGGGGATAGAGACCCAGTACTTC.

The gene calls are TRBV4-1 and TRBJ2-4; unclear D gene. V was clipped by 0 bases and J by 8 bases, with 2 bases between them. CDR3 length: 11 residues. CDR1 MGHRA and CDR2 YSYEKL come from the germline V gene. CDR3 sequence reads: CASSQEDIQYF. The CDR3, as DNA: TGCGCCAGCAGCCAAGAAGACATTCAGTACTTC.

The CDR3 DNA reads as TGTGCCAGCAGCTTTAGGAGCGAGCAGTACTTC. Translation gives CASSFRSEQYF. The chain employs TRBV7-2 and TRBJ2-5, with D hard to call. The DNA end is a closer match to TRBJ2-7, so the J assignment may be wrong. Per the germline V gene, CDR1 is SGHTA and CDR2 is FQGNSA. The CDR3 is made up of 11 amino acids.

This clone was picked up a small number of times. The chain employs TRBV19 and TRBJ1-2; no clear D gene. The V end was cut by 3 bases, the J end by 2 bases, with 7 bases between. Germline-derived CDR1 and CDR2 are LNHDA and SQIVND (reference sequence). The CDR3 runs 13 residues. The CDR3 nucleotides read TGTGCCAGTAGTATGGCGTACAACTATGGCTACACCTTC. This codes for CASSMAYNYGYTF.

This chain uses TRBV27 with TRBJ1-2; tentative D call: TRBD1 (5 bases). This CDR3 spans 16 amino acids. Germline values: CDR1 MNHEY, CDR2 SMNVEV (reference sequence). The V end lost 5 bases, the J end lost 0 bases, and 16 bases lay between the germline ends. For the CDR3, the DNA is TGTGCCAGCAGTCTAGGGGCTGGCCGCACTAACTATGGCTACACCTTC. Its translation is CASSLGAGRTNYGYTF.

The chain combines TRBV5-4 with TRBJ2-1; D not resolved. This CDR3 is 15 amino acids long. Trimming took off 2 bases at V and 8 bases at J, with 17 bases between the two ends. Germline V lookup: CDR1 SGHNT, CDR2 YYREEE (reference sequence). CDR3 amino acids: CASSFPMSGFDEQFF. CDR3 nucleotide sequence: TGTGCCAGCAGCTTTCCGATGTCTGGTTTCGATGAGCAGTTCTTC.

The V call is TRBV28, the J call TRBJ2-5, with a tentative D call TRBD1 (6 bases). CDR1 MDHEN and CDR2 SYDVKM come from the germline V gene. The CDR3 covers 13 residues. V was trimmed by 1 base and J by 5 bases, leaving 8 bases between them. The CDR3 DNA sequence: TGTGCCAGCAGTTTATACAGGGTGGAGACCCAGTACTTC. As protein: CASSLYRVETQYF.